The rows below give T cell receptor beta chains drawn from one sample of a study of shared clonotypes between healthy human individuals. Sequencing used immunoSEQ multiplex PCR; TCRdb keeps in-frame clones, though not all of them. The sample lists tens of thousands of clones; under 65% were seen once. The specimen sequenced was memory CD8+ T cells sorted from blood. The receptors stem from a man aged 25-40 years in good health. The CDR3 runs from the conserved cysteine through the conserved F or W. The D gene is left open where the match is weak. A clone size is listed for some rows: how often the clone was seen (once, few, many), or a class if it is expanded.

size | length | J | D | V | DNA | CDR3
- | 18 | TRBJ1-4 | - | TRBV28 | TGTGCCAGCAGTTCCAACCTGGGGTGGAGGACAACTAATGAAAAACTGTTTTTT | CASSSNLGWRTTNEKLFF
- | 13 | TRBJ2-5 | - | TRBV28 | TGTGCCAGCAGTCCCGGGTCTCAAGAGACCCAGTACTTC | CASSPGSQETQYF
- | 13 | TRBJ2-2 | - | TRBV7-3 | TGTGCCAGCAGAATCAAGAACACCGGGGAGCTGTTTTTT | CASRIKNTGELFF
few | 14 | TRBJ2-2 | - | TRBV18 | TGTGCCAGCTCATCGCAAGGGAACACCGGGGAGCTGTTTTTT | CASSSQGNTGELFF
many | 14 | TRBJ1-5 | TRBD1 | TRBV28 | TGTGCCAGCAGTTCGGGACAGAAAAATCAGCCCCAGCATTTT | CASSSGQKNQPQHF
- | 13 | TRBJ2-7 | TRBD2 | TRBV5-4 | TGTGCCAGCAGCTTCGGCGGGAGCGTCGAGCAGTACTTC | CASSFGGSVEQYF
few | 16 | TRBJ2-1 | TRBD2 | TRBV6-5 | TGTGCCAGCAGTTACCCGACTGGCGGGAGGGGGAATGAGCAGTTCTTC | CASSYPTGGRGNEQFF
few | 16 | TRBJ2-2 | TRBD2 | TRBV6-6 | TGTGCCAGCAGGGGACGGGAGCGGGAGAACACCGGGGAGCTGTTTTTT | CASRGRERENTGELFF
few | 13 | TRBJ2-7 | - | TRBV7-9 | TGTGCCAGCAGCTTATTAGTATCCTACGAGCAGTACTTC | CASSLLVSYEQYF
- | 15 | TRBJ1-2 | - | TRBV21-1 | TGTGCCAGCAGCAAAGCGGGGGCATTCCAGGGCGGCTACACCTTC | CASSKAGAFQGGYTF